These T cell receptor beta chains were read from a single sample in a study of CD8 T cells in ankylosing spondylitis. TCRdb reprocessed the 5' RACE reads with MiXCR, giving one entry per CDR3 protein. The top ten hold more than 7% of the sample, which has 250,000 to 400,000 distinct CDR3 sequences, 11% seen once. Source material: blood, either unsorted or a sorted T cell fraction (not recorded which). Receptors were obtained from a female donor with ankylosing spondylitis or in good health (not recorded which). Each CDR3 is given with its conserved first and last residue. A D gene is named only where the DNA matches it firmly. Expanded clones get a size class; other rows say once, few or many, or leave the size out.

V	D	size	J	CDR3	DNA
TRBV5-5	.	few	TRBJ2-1	CASSLDKGAGYNEQFF	TGTGCCAGCAGCTTGGATAAAGGGGCGGGCTACAATGAGCAGTTCTTC
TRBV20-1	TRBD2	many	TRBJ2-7	CSVPDSGFTYEQYF	TGCAGTGTACCCGATAGCGGGTTCACCTACGAGCAGTACTTC
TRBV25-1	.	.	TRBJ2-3	CASSEPPGHADTQYF	TGTGCCAGCAGTGAACCCCCGGGCCACGCAGATACGCAGTATTTT
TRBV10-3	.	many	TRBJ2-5	CATAGNRDTQYF	TGTGCCACCGCTGGAAACCGGGACACCCAGTACTTC
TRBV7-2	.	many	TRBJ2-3	CASSANRDTQYF	TGTGCCAGCAGCGCGAACAGAGATACGCAGTATTTT
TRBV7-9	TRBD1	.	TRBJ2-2	CAARRQGLTGELFF	TGTGCGGCCAGGAGACAGGGGCTCACCGGGGAGCTGTTTTTT
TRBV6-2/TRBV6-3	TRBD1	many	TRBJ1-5	CASSRQGLSNQPQHF	TGTGCCAGCAGTCGACAGGGTTTGAGCAATCAGCCCCAGCATTTT
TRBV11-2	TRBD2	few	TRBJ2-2	CASRTYPSGRAMTGELFF	TGTGCCAGCAGAACCTACCCAAGCGGGAGGGCCATGACCGGGGAGCTGTTTTTT
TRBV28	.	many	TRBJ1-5	CASTHGGGNQPQHF	TGTGCCAGCACCCACGGGGGAGGGAATCAGCCCCAGCATTTT
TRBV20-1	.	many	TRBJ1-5	CSARTGNQPQHF	TGCAGTGCGCGGACCGGGAATCAGCCCCAGCATTTT